These 22 T cell receptor beta chains were sequenced from one sample in a study of OX40 agonist ivuxolimab in advanced cancers. Here immunoSEQ multiplex PCR was the method, and the copy in TCRdb shows in-frame clones only, minus some. Here the sample spans under 80,000 clones, roughly nine tenths being singletons. The source was CD4+ or CD8+ T cells sorted from blood, collected in a trial of the OX40 agonist ivuxolimab. The receptors come from an adult with an advanced solid tumor such as melanoma, head and neck, liver or kidney cancer.

This clone has a single count. The rearrangement joins TRBV27 to TRBJ1-6, with D hard to call. Per germline, CDR1 MNHEY and CDR2 SMNVEV (reference sequence). The CDR3 covers 16 residues. Between the trimmed V and J ends, which lost 1 base and 7 bases, there was a span of 14 bases. CDR3 protein: CASSLYPRIDNSPLHF. The CDR3 DNA reads as TGTGCCAGCAGTTTATACCCCAGGATCGACAATTCACCCCTCCACTTT.

The chain employs TRBV7-2 and TRBJ2-7; no clear D gene. V was shortened by 1 base and J by 5 bases, with 12 bases between the two germline ends. The CDR3 contains 14 residues. Germline V gives CDR1 SGHTA, CDR2 FQGNSA. CDR3 DNA sequence: TGTGCCAGCAGCTTAGAACCCTCCCCCCACGAGCAGTACTTC. Translated: CASSLEPSPHEQYF. The whole variable domain, remainder taken from reference TRBV7-2 and TRBJ2-7, is GAGVSQSPSNKVTEKGKDVELRCDPISGHTALYWYRQSLGQGLEFLIYFQGNSAPDKSGLPSDRFSAERTGGSVSTLTIQRTQQEDSAVYLCASSLEPSPHEQYFGPGTRLTVT.

In its sample, this clone was seen once. This sequence joins TRBV6-6 and TRBJ2-7, with 13 bases aligning to TRBD2. The CDR3 consists of 15 residues. Losses at the gene ends were 5 bases for V and 3 bases for J; bases not matched to a gene: 4. Germline V lookup: CDR1 MNHNY, CDR2 SVGAGI (reference sequence). CDR3 DNA: TGTGCCAGCAGTACTCGGACTAGCGGGAGCTACGAGCAGTACTTC. This translates into CASSTRTSGSYEQYF.

This clone was seen just once. The chain combines TRBV19 with TRBJ1-5; TRBD1 might be the D (5 bases). The CDR3 length is 13 residues. V was trimmed by 6 bases and J by 7 bases, leaving 13 bases between them. Germline V gene lookup returns CDR1 LNHDA and CDR2 SQIVND (reference sequence). This chain's CDR3 is CASRPRDGQPQHF. DNA of the CDR3: TGTGCCAGTAGACCCCGGGACGGGCAGCCCCAGCATTTT.

The chain recombines TRBV28 with TRBJ2-7; a weak D match, TRBD2 (5 bases). The length of the CDR3 is 14 residues. V dropped 6 bases and J dropped 4 bases, with 16 bases sitting between them. Germline V gene data show CDR1 as MDHEN and CDR2 as SYDVKM. The CDR3 coding sequence is TGTGCCAGCAGCACACAGCGGCCCGGGTACGAGCAGTACTTC. Its translation: CASSTQRPGYEQYF.

The J gene is TRBJ1-1, the V gene TRBV6-1, with D possibly matching TRBD1 (6 bases). Germline V gives CDR1 MNHNS, CDR2 SASEGT. Trimming removed 7 bases from V and 8 bases from J, with 20 bases in between. The CDR3 totals 14 residues. This CDR3 is CASTYAGARGEAFF. The DNA for the CDR3 is TGTGCCAGCACCTACGCGGGGGCGAGGGGAGAAGCTTTCTTT.

The chain employs TRBV19 and TRBJ2-2; possible D gene TRBD1, 6 bases. The germline CDR1 and CDR2 sequences are LNHDA and SQIVND (reference sequence). The CDR3 contains 12 residues. V was clipped by 6 bases and J by 7 bases, with 9 bases between them. CDR3 DNA sequence: TGTGCCAGTAGACAGGGCCACGGGGAGCTGTTTTTT. Protein sequence: CASRQGHGELFF.

The chain is built from TRBV6-5 and TRBJ2-7; a weak D match, TRBD2 (5 bases). The CDR3 sequence is 12 residues long. Germline CDR1 is MNHEY and CDR2 is SVGAGI. The germline V and J ends were trimmed by 10 bases and 7 bases, with 17 bases remaining between them. CDR3 bases: TGTGCCATACGGGATCTAACCGGGGAGCAGTACTTC. This sequence encodes CAIRDLTGEQYF.

The chain carries TRBV19 and TRBJ2-7; TRBD1 matches 7 bases. CDR1 is LNHDA and CDR2 is SQIVND in the germline V gene (reference sequence). V lost 6 bases to trimming and J lost 2 bases; unmatched junction nucleotides: 4. This CDR3 comprises 13 residues. CDR3 protein: CASSRQGPYEQYF. Here the CDR3 DNA reads TGTGCCAGTAGCCGACAGGGTCCCTACGAGCAGTACTTC.

The chain has TRBV30 and TRBJ2-5; D is ambiguous. V was shortened by 4 bases and J by 2 bases, with 14 bases between the two germline ends. The CDR3 is made up of 14 amino acids. The germline gives CDR1 GTSNPN, CDR2 SVGIG (reference sequence). CDR3 residues: CAWTRWPEQETQYF. The CDR3 DNA is TGTGCCTGGACCCGTTGGCCGGAACAAGAGACCCAGTACTTC.

The chain has TRBV27 and TRBJ1-4; 9 bases agree with TRBD1. This CDR3 is built from 15 residues. With V trimmed by 2 bases and J by 8 bases, 6 bases remained unmatched. Germline V gives CDR1 MNHEY, CDR2 SMNVEV (reference sequence). CDR3 DNA sequence: TGTGCCAGCAGTTTAGGGACAGGGCAAAGAGAAAAACTGTTTTTT. Protein sequence: CASSLGTGQREKLFF.

The CDR3 coding sequence is TGTGCCAGCAGTTTGGACGCTTCGGGAGATACGCAGTATTTT. Protein sequence: CASSLDASGDTQYF. The rearrangement joins TRBV2 to TRBJ2-3; D uncertain. From germline, CDR1 is SNHLY and CDR2 FYNNEI. The V and J ends lost 5 bases and 5 bases respectively, with 14 bases between them. This CDR3 comprises 14 residues.

The CDR3 coding sequence is TGTGCCAGCAGCTTGCCCAAGTCCTTTTACAATGAGCAGTTCTTC. Translated: CASSLPKSFYNEQFF. The V call is TRBV5-5, the J call TRBJ2-1, with no clear D. Germline loops: CDR1 SGHKS, CDR2 YYEKEE (reference sequence). The CDR3 sequence is 15 residues long. V shed 1 base and J shed 4 bases, with 12 bases lying between them.

This clone was counted a single time. The J gene is TRBJ2-7, the V gene TRBV7-3; tentative D call: TRBD2 (6 bases). Germline V gene sequence: CDR1 SGHTA, CDR2 FQGTGA. Trimming took off 5 bases at V and 6 bases at J, with 14 bases between the two ends. The CDR3 covers 13 residues. CDR3 coding DNA: TGTGCCAGCAGCCGCGGGACTGCGGGCGAGCAGTACTTC. It yields the protein CASSRGTAGEQYF.

The chain joins TRBV21-1 to TRBJ1-2; the D call TRBD1 from the table was never checked on the DNA. TRBV21-1 has pseudogene status. The CDR3 consists of 13 residues. The CDR3 here is CASSRQGEYGYTF. The CDR3 coding sequence is TGTGCCAGCAGCAGACAGGGGGAGTATGGCTACACCTTC.

This clone has just a few counts. This chain joins TRBV7-6 and TRBJ2-4; no definite D call. V was shortened by 4 bases and J by 4 bases, with 14 bases between the two germline ends. Germline loops: CDR1 SGHVS, CDR2 FNYEAQ. The CDR3 is 15 amino acids. Written as DNA, the CDR3 is TGTGCCAGCAGCTCCGAAATGGACCGGAAAAACATTCAGTACTTC. This sequence encodes CASSSEMDRKNIQYF.

J is TRBJ1-4 and V is TRBV5-1, with TRBD1 matching over 7 bases. Germline V gene lookup returns CDR1 SGHRS and CDR2 YFSETQ. This CDR3 is 14 amino acids long. V lost 5 bases to trimming and J lost 8 bases; unmatched junction nucleotides: 9. CDR3 region: CASRPRQGAEKLFF. For the CDR3, the DNA is TGCGCCAGCAGACCGAGACAGGGCGCAGAAAAACTGTTTTTT. Complete variable domain (other parts from reference TRBV5-1 and TRBJ1-4): KAGVTQTPRYLIKTRGQQVTLSCSPISGHRSVSWYQQTPGQGLQFLFEYFSETQRNKGNFPGRFSGRQFSNSRSEMNVSTLELGDSALYLCASRPRQGAEKLFFGSGTQLSVL.

V gene TRBV6-6 combines with J gene TRBJ2-7; 8 bases match TRBD1. The CDR3 consists of 12 residues. V was clipped by 8 bases and J by 5 bases; unmatched bases: 5. CDR1 MNHNY and CDR2 SVGAGI come from the germline V gene (reference sequence). The DNA of the CDR3 is TGTGCCAGCTCGGGACAGGTCGACGAGCAGTACTTC. Its translation: CASSGQVDEQYF.

The V call is TRBV30, the J call TRBJ1-6, with 10 positions matching TRBD1. Germline CDR1 GTSNPN, CDR2 SVGIG (reference sequence). V was pared by 3 bases and J by 4 bases, with 6 bases of the junction left unmatched. CDR3 size: 16 residues. CDR3 residues: CAWRAGTGVYNSPLHF. DNA for the CDR3: TGTGCCTGGAGGGCCGGGACAGGGGTTTATAATTCACCCCTCCACTTT.

The J gene is TRBJ2-7, the V gene TRBV29-1; weak D call: TRBD2 (5 bases). The ends were cut back, 0 bases at V and 5 bases at J, with 8 bases in the middle. The CDR3 is 12 residues long. Germline V gene data show CDR1 as SQVTM and CDR2 as ANQGSEA. CDR3 DNA: TGCAGCGTTGAAGAGGGAGTCCACGAGCAGTACTTC. Its protein is CSVEEGVHEQYF.

This rearrangement joins TRBV30 to TRBJ2-7, with 9 bases that match TRBD2. This CDR3 is 16 amino acids long. Germline V gene data show CDR1 as GTSNPN and CDR2 as SVGIG (reference sequence). V was clipped by 0 bases and J by 3 bases; unmatched bases: 9. The CDR3 bases are TGTGCCTGGAGTGTTCCCATTAGCGGGAGTATCTACGAGCAGTACTTC. Translation: CAWSVPISGSIYEQYF. Supplemented by reference TRBV30 and TRBJ2-7, the full variable domain reads SQTIHQWPATLVQPVGSPLSLECTVEGTSNPNLYWYRQAAGRGLQLLFYSVGIGQISSEVPQNLSASRPQDRQFILSSKKLLLSDSGFYLCAWSVPISGSIYEQYFGPGTRLTVT.

The chain has TRBV6-5 and TRBJ2-5, with 7 nucleotides matching TRBD1. Germline CDR1 MNHEY, CDR2 SVGAGI. V was pared by 7 bases and J by 5 bases, with 10 bases of the junction left unmatched. CDR3 size: 14 residues. CDR3 sequence (DNA): TGTGCCAGCACACAAACAGGCAGGGGGGAGACCCAGTACTTC. Translation: CASTQTGRGETQYF.